The clone carrying this TCR beta chain was seen more than once but under ten times. Its antigen is undetermined. This sample is drawn from a study of T cells in Graves' hyperthyroidism and ophthalmopathy. Notes on the study in general: Blood held most thyroid clonotypes expanded above 0.001 frequency.

Germline V gene sequence: CDR1 LNHDA, CDR2 SQIVND (reference sequence). The CDR3 totals 17 residues. V lost 4 bases to trimming and J lost 2 bases; unmatched junction nucleotides: 13. Calling Graves' hyperthyroidism stable meant ophthalmopathy did not progress within 18 months. Every diagnosis used clinical symptoms, serum thyroxine and TRAb, thyroid ultrasound and orbital computed tomography. The PBMCs had their origin in 10 ml of fresh peripheral blood. Amplified TCR beta CDR3 regions came from RNA transcripts. HTBI primers were used for first-round RT-PCR of the TCR CDR3. TCRdb reprocessed the multiplex PCR reads via MiXCR and lists one record per CDR3 protein. The sample carries around 760,000 distinct CDR3 sequences, about 35% recorded once.

The material sequenced was blood. This sequence joins TRBV19 and TRBJ2-5, with 7 bases matching TRBD1. The receptor's source is a woman aged 40 to 50 with Graves' hyperthyroidism. In DNA, the CDR3 is TGTGCCAGTAGTACCGGTTACGACAGGGAAATTCAAGAGACCCAGTACTTC. This codes for CASSTGYDREIQETQYF.